The sequence of this T cell receptor beta chain was determined in a study of OX40 agonist ivuxolimab in advanced cancers. Study background: Patients were dosed intravenously with ivuxolimab at 0.01 to 10 mg/kg every 2 weeks. Dose-escalation patients were diagnosed with hepatocellular carcinoma, melanoma, renal cell cancer or head and neck cancer. General observations from the study: Within 6 weeks, CD4+ and CD8+ blood T cells expanded clonally at 0.1 to 3.0 mg/kg.

Blood samples were obtained at baseline, cycle 4 day 1, and cycle 7 day 1. Repertoires were generated with immunoSEQ multiplex PCR, while TCRdb's copy carries only in-frame clones and drops some. The table lists more than 55,000 clones, around 82% of them singletons. A note on this clone: Its specificity is not known.

The sample consisted of CD4+ or CD8+ T cells sorted from blood, taken in a trial of the OX40 agonist ivuxolimab. The TCR sequence derives from an adult with an advanced solid tumor such as melanoma, head and neck, liver or kidney cancer.

The CDR3 protein is CASSPASYGYTF. Here the CDR3 DNA reads TGTGCCAGCAGTCCCGCTTCCTATGGCTACACCTTC. The chain combines TRBV28 with TRBJ1-2; D remains ambiguous. With 5 bases removed from V and 4 bases from J, the gap between germline ends came to 8 bases. The CDR3 sequence is 12 residues long. CDR1 is MDHEN, CDR2 SYDVKM, per germline.